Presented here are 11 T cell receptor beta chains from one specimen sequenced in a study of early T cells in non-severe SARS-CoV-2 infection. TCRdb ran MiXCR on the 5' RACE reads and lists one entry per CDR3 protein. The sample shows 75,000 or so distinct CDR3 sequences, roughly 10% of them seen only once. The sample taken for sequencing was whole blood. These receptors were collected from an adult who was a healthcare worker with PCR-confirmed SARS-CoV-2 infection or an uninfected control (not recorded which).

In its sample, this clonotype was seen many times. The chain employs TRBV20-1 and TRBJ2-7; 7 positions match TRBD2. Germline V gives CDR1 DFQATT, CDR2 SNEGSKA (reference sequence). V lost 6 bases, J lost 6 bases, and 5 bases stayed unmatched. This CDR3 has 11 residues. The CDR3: CSAKGGPEQYF. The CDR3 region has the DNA TGCAGTGCCAAGGGAGGGCCCGAGCAGTACTTC.

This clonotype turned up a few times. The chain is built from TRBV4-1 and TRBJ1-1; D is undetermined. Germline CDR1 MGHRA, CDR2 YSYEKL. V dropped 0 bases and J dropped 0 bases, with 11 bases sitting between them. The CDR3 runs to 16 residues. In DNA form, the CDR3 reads TGCGCCAGCAGCCAAGACCCAACTCAAATGAACACTGAAGCTTTCTTT. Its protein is CASSQDPTQMNTEAFF.

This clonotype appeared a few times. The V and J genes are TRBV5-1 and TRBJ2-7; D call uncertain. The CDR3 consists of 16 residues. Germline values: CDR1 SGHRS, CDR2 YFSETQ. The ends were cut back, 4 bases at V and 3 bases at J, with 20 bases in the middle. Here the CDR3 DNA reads TGCGCCAGCAGCGTAGGTTTGAGCCGGTCAATCTACGAGCAGTACTTC. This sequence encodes CASSVGLSRSIYEQYF.

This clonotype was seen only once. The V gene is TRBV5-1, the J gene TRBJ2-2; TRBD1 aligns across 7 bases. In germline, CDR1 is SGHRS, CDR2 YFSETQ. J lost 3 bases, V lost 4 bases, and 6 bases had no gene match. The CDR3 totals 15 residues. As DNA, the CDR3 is TGCGCCAGCAGCATTGGGACAGCGGACACCGGGGAGCTGTTTTTT. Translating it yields CASSIGTADTGELFF.

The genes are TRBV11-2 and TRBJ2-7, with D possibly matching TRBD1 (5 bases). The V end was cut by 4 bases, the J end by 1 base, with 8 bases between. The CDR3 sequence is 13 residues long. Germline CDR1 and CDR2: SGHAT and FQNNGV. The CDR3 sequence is CASSYDRSYEQYF. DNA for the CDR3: TGTGCCAGCAGCTATGACAGATCCTACGAGCAGTACTTC. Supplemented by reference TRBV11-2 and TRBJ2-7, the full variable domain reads EAGVAQSPRYKIIEKRQSVAFWCNPISGHATLYWYQQILGQGPKLLIQFQNNGVVDDSQLPKDRFSAERLKGVDSTLKIQPAKLEDSAVYLCASSYDRSYEQYFGPGTRLTVT.

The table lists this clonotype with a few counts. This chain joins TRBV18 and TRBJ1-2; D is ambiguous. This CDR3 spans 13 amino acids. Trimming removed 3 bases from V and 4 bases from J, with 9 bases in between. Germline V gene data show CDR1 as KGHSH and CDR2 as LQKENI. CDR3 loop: CASSPLELYGYTF. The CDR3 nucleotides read TGTGCCAGCTCACCTTTAGAGCTCTATGGCTACACCTTC.

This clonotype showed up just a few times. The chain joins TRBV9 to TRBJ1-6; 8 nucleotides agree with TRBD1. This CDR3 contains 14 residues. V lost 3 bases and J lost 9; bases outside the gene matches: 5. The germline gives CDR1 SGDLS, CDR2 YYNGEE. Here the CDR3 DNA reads TGTGCCAGCAGCGGAAGGACAGGGTTTTCACCCCTCCACTTT. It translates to CASSGRTGFSPLHF.

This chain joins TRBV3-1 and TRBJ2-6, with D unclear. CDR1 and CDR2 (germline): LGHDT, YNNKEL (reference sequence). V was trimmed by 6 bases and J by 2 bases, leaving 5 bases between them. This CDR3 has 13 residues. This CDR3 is CASRKPGANVLTF. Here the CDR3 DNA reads TGTGCCAGCAGGAAGCCTGGGGCCAACGTCCTGACTTTC.

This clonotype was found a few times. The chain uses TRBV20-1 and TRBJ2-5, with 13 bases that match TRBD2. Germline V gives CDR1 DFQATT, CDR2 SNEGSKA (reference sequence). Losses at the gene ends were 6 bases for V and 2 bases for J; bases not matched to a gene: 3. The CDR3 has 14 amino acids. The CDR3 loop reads CSAGLAGMQETQYF. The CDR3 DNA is TGCAGTGCGGGACTAGCGGGGATGCAAGAGACCCAGTACTTC.

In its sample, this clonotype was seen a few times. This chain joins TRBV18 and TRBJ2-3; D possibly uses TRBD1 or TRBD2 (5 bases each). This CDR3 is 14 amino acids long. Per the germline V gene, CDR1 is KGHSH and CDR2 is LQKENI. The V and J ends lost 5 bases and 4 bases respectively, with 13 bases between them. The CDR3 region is CASSRDPVADTQYF. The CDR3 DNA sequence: TGTGCCAGCTCAAGGGACCCAGTGGCAGATACGCAGTATTTT. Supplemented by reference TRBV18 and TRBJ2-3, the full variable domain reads NAGVMQNPRHLVRRRGQEARLRCSPMKGHSHVYWYRQLPEEGLKFMVYLQKENIIDESGMPKERFSAEFPKEGPSILRIQQVVRGDSAAYFCASSRDPVADTQYFGPGTRLTVL.

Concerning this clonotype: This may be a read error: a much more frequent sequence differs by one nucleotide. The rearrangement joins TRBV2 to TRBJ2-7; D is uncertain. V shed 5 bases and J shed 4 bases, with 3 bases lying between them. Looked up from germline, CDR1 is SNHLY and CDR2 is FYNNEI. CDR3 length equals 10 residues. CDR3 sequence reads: CASSNYEQYF. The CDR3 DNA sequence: TGTGCCAGCAGTAATTACGAGCAGTACTTC.